These 4 T cell receptor beta chains were all obtained from the same sample, sequenced in a study of blood T cell repertoires in COVID-19. Here immunoSEQ multiplex PCR was the method, and the copy in TCRdb shows in-frame clones only, minus some. The sample lists around 65,000 clones, 75% to 80% occurring once. Sequencing was performed on peripheral blood. These receptors were collected from a human donor in a cohort sampled during active COVID-19.

The chain recombines TRBV27 with TRBJ2-1, with 12 bases that match TRBD1. The CDR3 sequence is 15 residues long. Unmatched junction bases numbered 6, after V lost 2 bases and J lost 10 bases. In germline, CDR1 is MNHEY, CDR2 SMNVEV (reference sequence). CDR3 sequence: CASSLMPGQGAEQFF. CDR3 sequence (DNA): TGTGCCAGCAGTTTAATGCCGGGACAGGGGGCGGAGCAGTTCTTC.

Here the CDR3 DNA reads TGTGCCAGCTTGGACAGGGGAGTGGAGACCCAGTACTTC. It yields the protein CASLDRGVETQYF. This sequence joins TRBV12-3 or TRBV12-4 and TRBJ2-5, with 9 bases identical to TRBD1. J was trimmed by 5 bases and V by 8 bases; bases with no gene match: 6. The CDR3 sequence is 13 residues long.

The rearrangement joins TRBV10-1 to TRBJ1-2, with 9 bases identical to TRBD1. The CDR3 consists of 15 residues. V was clipped by 2 bases and J by 4 bases; unmatched bases: 5. CDR1 and CDR2 (germline): WNHNN, SYGVQD (reference sequence). The CDR3 reads CASSETGTGLYGYTF. The CDR3, as DNA: TGCGCCAGCAGTGAGACCGGGACAGGGCTCTATGGCTACACCTTC.

The chain uses TRBV7-9 and TRBJ1-4; unclear D gene. V lost 4 bases and J lost 0, with 12 bases in between. Germline CDR1 SEHNR, CDR2 FQNEAQ (reference sequence). This CDR3 has 16 residues. The CDR3 spells CASSSSVEPTNEKLFF. DNA of the CDR3: TGTGCCAGCAGCTCTTCTGTAGAACCAACTAATGAAAAACTGTTTTTT.